Following are 9 T cell receptor beta chains from one sample sequenced in a study of somatic mutations in cytotoxic T cells in rheumatoid arthritis. Here immunoSEQ multiplex PCR was the method, and the copy in TCRdb shows in-frame clones only, minus some. This sample has 13,000 or so clones; 70% to 85% occur once, and the top ten carry 28%. Sequencing input: CD8+ T cells sorted from blood. The receptors here all came from an adult with rheumatoid arthritis.

This clone came up a few times. V gene TRBV7-9 combines with J gene TRBJ2-5, with TRBD2 matching 14 bases. The CDR3 covers 17 residues. The ends lost 4 bases at V and 1 base at J; junction bases unmatched: 5. Germline lookup yields CDR1 SEHNR and CDR2 FQNEAQ (reference sequence). Written as DNA, the CDR3 is TGTGCCAGCAGCTCGGGACTAGCGGGGGACCTCCAAGAGACCCAGTACTTC. It specifies CASSSGLAGDLQETQYF.

The J gene is TRBJ2-3, the V gene TRBV5-6; the D gene is possibly TRBD2 (5 bases). V lost 2 bases and J lost 2, with 15 bases in between. CDR1 SGHDT and CDR2 YYEEEE come from the germline V gene. This CDR3 comprises 16 residues. Here the CDR3 reads CASSLSGSRFTDTQYF. The CDR3 DNA sequence: TGTGCCAGCAGCTTATCGGGAAGCCGGTTCACAGATACGCAGTATTTT.

This chain joins TRBV5-4 and TRBJ1-6, with D unresolved. CDR1 is SGHNT and CDR2 is YYREEE in the germline V gene (reference sequence). The CDR3 is made up of 16 amino acids. Between the trimmed V and J ends, which lost 2 bases and 0 bases, there was a span of 9 bases. The CDR3 DNA reads TGTGCCAGCAGCTTTACAGAAAGCTCCTATAATTCACCCCTCCACTTT. Its protein is CASSFTESSYNSPLHF.

The gene calls are TRBV30 and TRBJ1-3; maybe TRBD1 (5 bases). There are 13 residues in the CDR3. V lost 0 bases and J 9 bases, leaving 12 bases between the germline ends. Looked up from germline, CDR1 is GTSNPN and CDR2 is SVGIG (reference sequence). The CDR3 spells CAWSVGGRGTIYF. DNA of the CDR3: TGTGCCTGGAGTGTTGGGGGGAGGGGCACCATATATTTT.

The rearrangement uses TRBV7-8 and TRBJ2-1; 15 bases are a match to TRBD2. The V gene's germline CDR1 is SGHVS and CDR2 FQNEAQ. With 6 bases clipped from V and 8 bases from J, the junction kept 5 bases outside the gene matches. The CDR3 sequence is 15 residues long. Here the CDR3 DNA reads TGTGCCAGCAGACCAGGACTAGCGGGGGGGCATGAGCAGTTCTTC. The encoded protein is CASRPGLAGGHEQFF.

The V gene is TRBV5-6, the J gene TRBJ1-2, with D unresolved. The CDR3 sequence is 15 residues long. V was pared by 0 bases and J by 8 bases, with 17 bases between. Germline-derived CDR1 and CDR2 are SGHDT and YYEEEE. CDR3 in DNA: TGTGCCAGCAGCTTGGTTGCGACGTCTGCTTCCGGCTACACCTTC. It specifies CASSLVATSASGYTF.

This clone is termed large. CDR3 amino acids: CASRRQAYPYEQYF. CDR3 nucleotides: TGTGCCAGCAGAAGACAGGCATATCCCTACGAGCAGTACTTC. This sequence joins TRBV6-1 and TRBJ2-7, with D maybe TRBD1 (6 bases). The germline CDR1 and CDR2 sequences are MNHNS and SASEGT. The CDR3 loop spans 14 amino acids. The V and J ends lost 6 bases and 2 bases respectively, with 14 bases between them.

V gene TRBV15 combines with J gene TRBJ1-1; TRBD1 aligns across 8 bases. Germline V lookup: CDR1 LNHNV, CDR2 YYDKDF (reference sequence). CDR3 length: 18 residues. After removal of 0 bases from V and 0 bases from J, the junction contained 9 bases not matched to a gene. The CDR3 reads CATSRDRAGGFMNTEAFF. CDR3 sequence (DNA): TGTGCCACCAGCAGAGATCGGGCAGGGGGCTTTATGAACACTGAAGCTTTCTTT.

The chain has TRBV19 and TRBJ2-7, with TRBD2 as a possible D gene (6 bases). V lost 7 bases and J 5 bases, leaving 18 bases between the germline ends. Germline CDR1 LNHDA, CDR2 SQIVND (reference sequence). The CDR3 runs 14 residues. CDR3 residues: CASTPEGMGDEQYF. As DNA, the CDR3 is TGTGCCAGTACTCCGGAGGGGATGGGTGACGAGCAGTACTTC. Based on the CDR3 plus reference TRBV19 and TRBJ2-7, the full variable domain is DGGITQSPKYLFRKEGQNVTLSCEQNLNHDAMYWYRQDPGQGLRLIYYSQIVNDFQKGDIAEGYSVSREKKESFPLTVTSAQKNPTAFYLCASTPEGMGDEQYFGPGTRLTVT.